This passage covers 18 T cell receptor beta chains from one sample sequenced in a study of blood T cell repertoires in COVID-19. Profiled with immunoSEQ multiplex PCR; TCRdb holds only in-frame clones, not every one. The repertoire holds some 73,000 clones, with over 60% as singletons. The sequencing sample was made of peripheral blood. The receptors were gathered from a man between 65 and 85 years old with COVID-19, enrolled during active disease.

The gene calls are TRBV29-1 and TRBJ1-1, with 10 positions matching TRBD1. The trim removed 7 bases at V and 0 bases at J, leaving 8 bases unmatched. Germline assignment: CDR1 SQVTM and CDR2 ANQGSEA. The CDR3 spans 15 residues. CDR3: CSGDRGWGMNTEAFF. The CDR3, as DNA: TGCAGCGGGGACAGGGGATGGGGCATGAACACTGAAGCTTTCTTT.

This chain links TRBV5-4 with TRBJ1-1, with D hard to call. Trimming removed 1 base at V and 1 base at J, with 5 bases between. Germline CDR1 SGHNT, CDR2 YYREEE (reference sequence). CDR3 size: 13 residues. CDR3 sequence: CASSLLSNTEAFF. The CDR3 nucleotides are TGTGCCAGCAGCTTGTTATCGAACACTGAAGCTTTCTTT.

V gene TRBV5-1 combines with J gene TRBJ1-5; TRBD1 might be the D (6 bases). Trimming removed 4 bases at V and 1 base at J, with 9 bases between. The CDR3 consists of 14 residues. The germline V gene encodes CDR1 SGHRS and CDR2 YFSETQ. As DNA, the CDR3 is TGCGCCAGCAGCGAGGGGGAAAGCAATCAGCCCCAGCATTTT. Its translation is CASSEGESNQPQHF.

A few counts support this clone. It is likely a read error: a sequence one base away is far more abundant. This specimen includes other DNA sequences encoding the same CDR3. The V call is TRBV10-3, the J call TRBJ2-2; 8 bases map to TRBD2. Germline V CDR1 and CDR2: ENHRY, SYGVKD. The CDR3 extends over 13 amino acids. The chain's CDR3 is CPINGGASGELFF. DNA of the CDR3: TGTCCCATCAACGGGGGGGCATCGGGGGAGCTGTTTTTT.

This clone appeared a few times. This chain uses TRBV28 with TRBJ1-2; 8 nucleotides match TRBD1. The CDR3 consists of 14 residues. Trimming at V came to 2 bases and at J to 5 bases, leaving 4 bases not matched to a gene. Germline V gene lookup returns CDR1 MDHEN and CDR2 SYDVKM. CDR3 coding DNA: TGTGCCAGCAGTTTACTCGGGACAGGATATGGCTACACCTTC. The encoded protein is CASSLLGTGYGYTF.

Many counts were recorded for this clone. This sequence joins TRBV11-2 and TRBJ2-1, with D possibly being TRBD1 (6 bases). This CDR3 has 16 amino acids. From germline, CDR1 is SGHAT and CDR2 FQNNGV. V gave up 5 bases and J gave up 0 bases, with 14 bases separating them. The CDR3 spells CASSQLTGRSYNEQFF. CDR3 coding DNA: TGTGCCAGCAGCCAGTTGACAGGACGCTCCTACAATGAGCAGTTCTTC.

The chain combines TRBV6-2 or TRBV6-3 with TRBJ1-1; D ambiguous. CDR3 length: 15 amino acids. Between the trimmed V and J ends, which lost 2 bases and 1 base, there was a span of 11 bases. The germline V gene encodes CDR1 MNHEY and CDR2 SVGEGT. This CDR3 is CASSYGGVTNTEAFF. The CDR3 DNA is TGTGCCAGCAGTTACGGTGGAGTTACGAACACTGAAGCTTTCTTT.

The V call is TRBV24-1, the J call TRBJ1-2, with D perhaps matching TRBD1 (6 bases). CDR1 is KGHDR and CDR2 is SFDVKD in the germline V gene. V was trimmed by 3 bases and J by 5 bases, leaving 9 bases between them. The CDR3 runs 13 residues. CDR3 nucleotide sequence: TGTGCCACCAGTGATGGGGGCGGTTATGGCTACACCTTC. This translates into CATSDGGGYGYTF.

This clone was counted ten times or more. Germline is not matched at one junction end, which may reflect a read error. V is TRBV6-2 or TRBV6-3 and J is TRBJ1-4; the match to TRBD1 covers 12 bases. In germline, CDR1 is MNHEY, CDR2 SVGEGT. This CDR3 has 13 amino acids. CDR3 amino acids: CASSLGQGAQVTF. CDR3 DNA: TGTGCCAGCAGTTTGGGACAGGGGGCCCAGGTAACGTTT.

The chain employs TRBV6-4 and TRBJ2-1; 8 bases map to TRBD2. This CDR3 spans 16 amino acids. Looked up from germline, CDR1 is MRHNA and CDR2 is SNTAGT. V trimming: 6 bases; J trimming: 4 bases; junction bases outside the gene matches: 11. The CDR3 sequence: CASSPDRTSSYNEQFF. In nucleotides, the CDR3 is TGTGCCAGCAGCCCTGACCGGACTAGCAGTTACAATGAGCAGTTCTTC.

The genes are TRBV27 and TRBJ2-1; TRBD2 matches 11 bases. After removal of 8 bases from V and 5 bases from J, the junction contained 11 bases not matched to a gene. Germline CDR1 MNHEY, CDR2 SMNVEV (reference sequence). The CDR3 contains 16 residues. CDR3 loop: CASRPAGTSGHNEQFF. CDR3 DNA sequence: TGTGCCAGCCGTCCGGCCGGGACTAGCGGTCACAATGAGCAGTTCTTC.

V is TRBV9 and J is TRBJ2-7; 8 nucleotides agree with TRBD1. Germline lookup yields CDR1 SGDLS and CDR2 YYNGEE. The length of the CDR3 is 16 residues. J gave up 6 bases and V 4 bases, and 15 bases lay outside the gene matches. The CDR3 DNA follows: TGTGCCAGCAGCCCGACAGGGGACGTCAGGGGAGGCGAGCAGTACTTC. Translated, it gives CASSPTGDVRGGEQYF.

The J gene is TRBJ2-3, the V gene TRBV4-3, with 9 positions matching TRBD2. The CDR3 contains 15 residues. The junction had 5 bases not matched to a gene; V was cut back by 2 bases and J by 5 bases. The germline gives CDR1 LGHNA, CDR2 YSLEER. CDR3 residues: CASSQSSGIGDTQYF. The CDR3 DNA reads as TGCGCCAGCAGCCAATCTAGCGGGATAGGAGATACGCAGTATTTT.

V gene TRBV28 combines with J gene TRBJ2-7; TRBD1 agrees at 8 bases. The CDR3 is made up of 14 amino acids. In germline, CDR1 is MDHEN, CDR2 SYDVKM. Trimming took 7 bases from V and 0 from J; bases not matched to a gene: 5. In DNA form, the CDR3 reads TGTGCCAGCATTCCCGGACAGGGCTCCTACGAGCAGTACTTC. Translated, it gives CASIPGQGSYEQYF. The entire variable domain, with the rest obtained from reference TRBV28 and TRBJ2-7, is as follows: DVKVTQSSRYLVKRTGEKVFLECVQDMDHENMFWYRQDPGLGLRLIYFSYDVKMKEKGDIPEGYSVSREKKERFSLILESASTNQTSMYLCASIPGQGSYEQYFGPGTRLTVT.

The chain is built from TRBV10-3 and TRBJ2-3; TRBD1 matches at 8 bases. The CDR3 covers 15 residues. In germline, CDR1 is ENHRY, CDR2 SYGVKD. Losses at the gene ends were 2 bases for V and 6 bases for J; bases not matched to a gene: 7. CDR3 region: CAISERRTGLDTQYF. CDR3 nucleotide sequence: TGTGCCATCAGTGAGAGACGGACAGGGTTGGATACGCAGTATTTT.

This rearrangement joins TRBV4-2 to TRBJ1-2; 8 nucleotides agree with TRBD1. Germline assignment: CDR1 LGHNA and CDR2 YNFKEQ. There are 16 residues in the CDR3. The ends lost 0 bases at V and 4 bases at J; junction bases unmatched: 7. The CDR3 here is CASSQDKGQALYGYTF. For the CDR3, the DNA is TGTGCCAGCAGCCAAGATAAGGGACAGGCGCTCTATGGCTACACCTTC.

This chain uses TRBV6-5 with TRBJ2-7, with 10 bases identical to TRBD2. Losses at the gene ends were 2 bases for V and 5 bases for J; bases not matched to a gene: 6. Germline CDR1 reads MNHEY; CDR2 reads SVGAGI. The CDR3 is 15 amino acids. The chain's CDR3 is CASSYGRTSGDEQYF. The CDR3 DNA reads TGTGCCAGCAGTTACGGTCGGACTAGCGGTGACGAGCAGTACTTC.

This chain links TRBV18 with TRBJ2-2; 9 positions agree with TRBD1. The V segment lost 8 bases and the J segment 3 bases; nucleotides outside the gene matches: 4. Germline CDR1 KGHSH, CDR2 LQKENI. The CDR3 has 14 amino acids. The CDR3 loop is CASGDRVDTGELFF. The CDR3 DNA reads TGTGCCAGCGGGGACAGGGTCGACACCGGGGAGCTGTTTTTT.